Following are 3 T cell receptor beta chains from one sample sequenced in a study of T cell changes during pregnancy in multiple sclerosis. Sequencing used immunoSEQ multiplex PCR; TCRdb keeps in-frame clones, though not all of them. This table holds tens of thousands of clones, 80% to 95% found once. The sequenced sample was CD4+ T cells from peripheral blood mononuclear cells, obtained in the third trimester of pregnancy. The receptors here all came from a female donor with multiple sclerosis, enrolled in a pregnancy study.

This clone was seen a few times. The V and J genes are TRBV19 and TRBJ2-2, with TRBD2 matching 7 bases. Trimming took 7 bases from V and 6 from J; bases not matched to a gene: 11. The CDR3 is 15 amino acids. Germline assignment: CDR1 LNHDA and CDR2 SQIVND (reference sequence). The CDR3 here is CASTLLWGGPGELFF. The CDR3 nucleotides read TGTGCCAGTACCCTCCTGTGGGGGGGACCCGGGGAGCTGTTTTTT.

This chain links TRBV7-9 with TRBJ1-2, with a tentative D call TRBD1 (5 bases). The CDR3 sequence is 16 residues long. Germline V gene lookup returns CDR1 SEHNR and CDR2 FQNEAQ (reference sequence). Trimming left V 0 bases short and J 7 bases short, with 18 bases between. The CDR3 spells CASSLALSEGRPGYTF. The CDR3 DNA reads as TGTGCCAGCAGCTTAGCGCTTTCGGAGGGGAGACCTGGCTACACCTTC.

The chain joins TRBV10-2 to TRBJ2-3; 10 bases line up with TRBD2. This CDR3 region has 16 residues. The V gene's germline CDR1 is WSHSY and CDR2 SAAADI. The J segment lost 2 bases and the V segment lost 2 bases, leaving 4 bases of the junction unmatched. Here the CDR3 reads CASSETSGIFTDTQYF. The CDR3 DNA is TGCGCCAGCAGTGAGACTAGCGGGATTTTCACAGATACGCAGTATTTT.